This TCR beta chain appears in the sequencing data of a study of blood T cell repertoires in COVID-19. Study overall: The study drew acute and convalescent COVID-19 samples from the United States, Italy and Spain. PBMCs, B-cell-depleted T cells, or T cells provided the cDNA or gDNA that made up the material.

Germline loops: CDR1 LGHNT, CDR2 FRNRAP. The CDR3 loop spans 16 amino acids. Trimming removed 3 bases from V and 4 bases from J, with 19 bases in between. Sequencing was performed with immunoSEQ multiplex PCR; in TCRdb, only in-frame clones are kept and a portion is missing. The sample holds under 200,000 clones, about 80% seen once. This clonotype was sampled from a woman between 55 and 75 years old with acute COVID-19. Source material: PBMCs or T cells enriched from blood (not recorded which). This chain connects TRBV12-5 to TRBJ2-7; possible D gene TRBD1, 6 bases. This chain's CDR3 is CASGFPYLAGDYEQYV. CDR3 nucleotide sequence: TGTGCTAGTGGTTTCCCCTACCTAGCAGGGGATTACGAGCAGTACGTC.